Listed here is a single TCR beta chain. No antigen is known for it. Sorting gave populations that all exceeded 98% purity. The data derive from a study of beta chain features in type 1 diabetes. The study, taken as a whole, reports: It was among patients, rather than healthy donors, that naive, central memory and Treg TCRB repertoires appeared more similar.

CDR1 and CDR2 (germline): SGHTS, YDEGEE. V was clipped by 4 bases and J by 5 bases; unmatched bases: 4. The CDR3 is 13 residues long. Expressed TCRB transcripts got sequenced, as all isolated RNA was reverse transcribed. The protocol was immunoSEQ multiplex PCR, while the TCRdb copy is restricted to in-frame clones and leaves out a portion. The repertoire holds about 150,000 clones, with 8% to 13% as singletons. This sequence was found in a man between 18 and 35 years old in good health. Material for sequencing was naive CD4+ T cells from blood. This sequence joins TRBV5-8 and TRBJ2-5; 8 nucleotides align to TRBD1. DNA for the CDR3: TGTGCCAGCAGCCCAGGGGGCTTGGAGACCCAGTACTTC. Amino acid sequence: CASSPGGLETQYF.